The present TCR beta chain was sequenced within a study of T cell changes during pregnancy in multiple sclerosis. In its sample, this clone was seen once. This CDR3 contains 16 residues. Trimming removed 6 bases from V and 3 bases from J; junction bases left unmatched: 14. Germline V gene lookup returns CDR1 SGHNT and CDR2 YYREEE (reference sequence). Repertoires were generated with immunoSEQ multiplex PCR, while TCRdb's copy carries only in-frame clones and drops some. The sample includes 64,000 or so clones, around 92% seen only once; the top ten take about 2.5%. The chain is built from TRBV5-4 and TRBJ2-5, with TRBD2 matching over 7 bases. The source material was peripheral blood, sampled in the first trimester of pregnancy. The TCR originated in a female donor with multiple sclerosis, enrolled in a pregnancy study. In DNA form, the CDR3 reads TGTGCCAGCACTCAACGGCGGGGGAGTAGTAAAGAGACCCAGTACTTC. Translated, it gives CASTQRRGSSKETQYF.